This TCR beta chain emerged from a study of PD-1 blockade in classical Hodgkin lymphoma. The method was immunoSEQ multiplex PCR; TCRdb's version includes in-frame clones alone and lacks a portion of them. This table has some 96,000 clones, approximately 80% appearing once. Germline assignment: CDR1 SGDLS and CDR2 YYNGEE. V trimming: 0 bases; J trimming: 10 bases; junction bases outside the gene matches: 13. The CDR3 length is 16 residues. With no exception, relapse followed autologous stem cell transplantation in all patients, and brentuximab vedotin exposure varied. Best outcomes ranged across complete response, partial response and progressive disease. Notes on this clone: Antigen: not known.

General study results and limits: CD4+ TCR diversity climbed significantly by C4D1, unlike CD8+ TCR diversity. Lower baseline TCR diversity marked trial partial responders and progressors.

The chain carries TRBV9 and TRBJ2-1; 7 bases agree with TRBD2. Specimen: peripheral blood mononuclear cells (PBMCs), collected at baseline. The TCR sequence derives from a human donor with classical Hodgkin lymphoma. This chain's CDR3 is CASSVGGGRGPWEQFF. The CDR3 coding sequence is TGTGCCAGCAGCGTAGGTGGCGGGAGAGGGCCCTGGGAGCAGTTCTTC.